These T cell receptor beta chains were read from a single sample in a study of blood T cell repertoires in COVID-19. Using immunoSEQ multiplex PCR, the repertoire was profiled, and TCRdb retains in-frame clones only, with some absent. The sample has 150,000 or so clones, approximately 87% seen once. Specimen: peripheral blood. The receptors here all came from a woman aged 65 to 85 with COVID-19, enrolled during active disease. Both conserved end residues are part of each CDR3. A D gene is named only where the DNA matches it firmly. Where a row states a size, it is once, few, many or the class of an expanded clone; other rows omit it.

TRBJ2-7 - TRBV7-9 - CASSQQGTEQYF TGTGCCAGCAGCCAACAGGGAACGGAGCAGTACTTC
TRBJ1-2 once TRBV6-6 - CAIPKGSAAGYYGYTF TGTGCCATCCCCAAGGGGTCGGCTGCAGGGTACTATGGCTACACCTTC
TRBJ2-2 - TRBV9 TRBD1 CASSVATGGTGELFF TGTGCCAGCAGCGTAGCCACAGGGGGCACCGGGGAGCTGTTTTTT
TRBJ2-2 - TRBV24-1 TRBD1 CATSDSPPGTGGELFF TGTGCCACCTCAGACTCCCCCCCTGGGACAGGCGGGGAGCTGTTTTTT
TRBJ1-2 - TRBV14 - CTSSQERQGLWNYGYTF TGTACCAGCAGCCAAGAACGTCAGGGGTTGTGGAACTATGGCTACACCTTC
TRBJ2-1 - TRBV5-8 - CASSPRLGTFLNEQFF TGTGCCAGCAGCCCCAGACTTGGGACTTTTCTAAATGAGCAGTTCTTC
TRBJ1-3 - TRBV28 - CASSVPGLSSGNTIYF TGTGCCAGCAGTGTCCCGGGACTTAGCTCTGGAAACACCATATATTTT
TRBJ2-3 - TRBV4-1 - CASSQDGQGRTDTQYF TGCGCCAGCAGCCAAGATGGGCAGGGGCGCACAGATACGCAGTATTTT
TRBJ1-2 once TRBV4-1 - CASSQMQMRGLKSGGYTF TGCGCCAGCAGCCAGATGCAGATGAGGGGGTTAAAGTCCGGCGGCTACACCTTC
TRBJ2-1 once TRBV18 - CASSFGQKISEQFF TGTGCCAGCTCTTTCGGACAAAAGATAAGTGAGCAGTTCTTC
TRBJ1-1 - TRBV9 TRBD1 CASSVTDREVIDTEAFF TGTGCCAGCAGCGTTACTGACAGGGAAGTCATCGACACTGAAGCTTTCTTT
TRBJ2-1 - TRBV6-5 - CASIRDISYNEQFF TGTGCCAGCATCCGGGACATCTCCTACAATGAGCAGTTCTTC
TRBJ1-2 - TRBV29-1 - CSAEPQGYGYTF TGCAGCGCTGAACCCCAGGGTTATGGCTACACCTTC
TRBJ1-5 few TRBV10-3 - CAIRGSEGGNQPQHF TGTGCCATCAGGGGGTCCGAGGGCGGCAATCAGCCCCAGCATTTT
TRBJ1-1 - TRBV7-3 - CASSLTTVVNTEAFF TGTGCCAGCAGCTTAACGACAGTTGTGAACACTGAAGCTTTCTTT
TRBJ1-2 few TRBV27 - CASSRADRANYGYTF TGTGCCAGCAGTAGGGCTGACAGAGCTAACTATGGCTACACCTTC
TRBJ2-7 once TRBV14 TRBD2 CASSQVKGLAEEQYF TGTGCCAGCAGCCAAGTTAAGGGACTAGCGGAAGAGCAGTACTTC
TRBJ1-6 - TRBV7-6 TRBD1 CASSLWTGAPNSPLHF TGTGCCAGCAGCTTGTGGACAGGGGCCCCTAATTCACCCCTCCACTTT
TRBJ1-2 - TRBV5-6 - CASSLAQGHYYGYTF TGTGCCAGCAGCCTGGCCCAGGGGCACTACTATGGCTACACCTTC
TRBJ2-7 - TRBV27 - CASSLRQGHYEQYF TGTGCCAGCAGTTTGCGGCAGGGCCACTACGAGCAGTACTTC
TRBJ1-1 few TRBV4-1 - CASSQVGQGSPEAFF TGCGCCAGCAGCCAAGTTGGGCAGGGGTCCCCTGAAGCTTTCTTT
TRBJ2-1 - TRBV12-3/TRBV12-4 - CASTSLAYEQFF TGTGCCAGCACTTCCCTAGCCTATGAGCAGTTCTTC
TRBJ2-7 - TRBV11-2 - CASSLLAGASYEQYF TGTGCCAGCAGCTTATTAGCTGGCGCGTCCTACGAGCAGTACTTC
TRBJ2-3 - TRBV4-1 TRBD2 CASSQETSGGTPSTDTQYF TGCGCCAGCAGCCAAGAGACTAGCGGGGGAACGCCTAGCACAGATACGCAGTATTTT